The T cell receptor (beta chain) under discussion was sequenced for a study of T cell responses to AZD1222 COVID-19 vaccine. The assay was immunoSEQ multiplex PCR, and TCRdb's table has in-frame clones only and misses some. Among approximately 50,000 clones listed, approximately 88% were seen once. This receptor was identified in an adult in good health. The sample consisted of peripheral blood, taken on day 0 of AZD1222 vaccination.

CDR3 nucleotides: TGTGCCAGCAGTGAGGGGGGTCCCTCTGGAAACACCATATATTTT. Translating gives CASSEGGPSGNTIYF. This chain connects TRBV2 to TRBJ1-3; D possibly corresponds to TRBD1 (5 bases). V lost 3 bases to trimming and J lost 0 bases, with 9 bases between them. Germline-derived CDR1 and CDR2 are SNHLY and FYNNEI. The CDR3 is made up of 15 amino acids.